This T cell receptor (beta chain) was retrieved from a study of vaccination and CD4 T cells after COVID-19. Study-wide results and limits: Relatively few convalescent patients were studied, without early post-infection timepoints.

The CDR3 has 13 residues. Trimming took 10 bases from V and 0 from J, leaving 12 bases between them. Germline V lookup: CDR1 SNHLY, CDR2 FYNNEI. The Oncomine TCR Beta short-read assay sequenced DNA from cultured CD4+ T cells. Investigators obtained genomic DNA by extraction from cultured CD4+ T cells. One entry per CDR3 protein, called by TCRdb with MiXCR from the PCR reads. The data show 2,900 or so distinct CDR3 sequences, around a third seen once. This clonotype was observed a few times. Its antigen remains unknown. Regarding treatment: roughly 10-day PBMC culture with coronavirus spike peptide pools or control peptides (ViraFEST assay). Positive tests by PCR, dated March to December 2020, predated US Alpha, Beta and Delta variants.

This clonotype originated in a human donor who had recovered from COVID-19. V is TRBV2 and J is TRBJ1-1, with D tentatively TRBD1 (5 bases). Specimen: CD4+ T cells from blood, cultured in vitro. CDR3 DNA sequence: TGTGCCACCGCGGGGGATCTGAACACTGAAGCTTTCTTT. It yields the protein CATAGDLNTEAFF. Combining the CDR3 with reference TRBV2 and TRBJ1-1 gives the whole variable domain EPEVTQTPSHQVTQMGQEVILRCVPISNHLYFYWYRQILGQKVEFLVSFYNNEISEKSEIFDDQFSVERPDGSNFTLKIRSTKLEDSAMYFCATAGDLNTEAFFGQGTRLTVV.